This T cell receptor beta chain was obtained from a study of human T cells and chemical hapten exposure. Across the whole study: All patients underwent weekly scalp dosing with diphenylcyclopropenone for the full approximately 25-week study.

V was trimmed by 4 bases and J by 2 bases, leaving 11 bases between them. The CDR3 contains 13 residues. Germline V lookup: CDR1 SQVTM, CDR2 ANQGSEA. Indicated time point: pre-sensitization, week 0. The treatment: therapeutic diphenylcyclopropenone sensitization with weekly scalp DPC. Total RNA was isolated from unfractionated whole blood. For the library, individual cDNA molecules each received unique molecular identifiers. Under the authors' procedure: The median was roughly 95,000 TCRs per sample, ranging about 20,000 to 690,600. MiXCR, run by TCRdb on the RACE reads, gives a single entry per CDR3 protein. In this record, the V and J calls reflect TCRdb's handling and not the investigators' own analysis. The profile shows under 400,000 distinct CDR3 sequences, 5.1% of them singletons. This clonotype was observed at least ten times.

This sample comprised whole blood, obtained in connection with sensitization to the hapten diphenylcyclopropenone (DPC). The receptor's source is a woman aged 45-60 years with alopecia areata. Some clones in this sample may be carry-over from other donors' samples. The chain recombines TRBV29-1 with TRBJ2-5, with D maybe TRBD1 (5 bases). In DNA form, the CDR3 reads TGCAGCGTTGTTCTAGGGGCGCAAGAGACCCAGTACTTC. Amino acid sequence: CSVVLGAQETQYF.